The 19 T cell receptor beta chains listed next were all sequenced from one sample in a study of T cells in Graves' hyperthyroidism and ophthalmopathy. Amplified regions were TCR beta CDR3 sequences from RNA transcripts. A set of HTBI primers served as the primers for a first-round RT-PCR of the TCR CDR3. TCRdb reprocessed the multiplex PCR reads with MiXCR, giving one entry per CDR3 protein. This sample carries roughly 420,000 distinct CDR3 sequences, around 16% of them seen once, and the ten largest clones take 14%. Sequenced: blood. These receptors were collected from a woman aged 18 to 35 with Graves' hyperthyroidism.

This clonotype was seen more than once but under ten times. V and J are TRBV15 and TRBJ2-3; D may correspond to TRBD1 or TRBD2 (5 bases each). The V gene's germline CDR1 is LNHNV and CDR2 YYDKDF (reference sequence). The CDR3 spans 14 residues. The V and J ends lost 3 bases and 4 bases respectively, with 11 bases between them. This chain's CDR3 is CATSRGVLPDTQYF. In nucleotides, the CDR3 is TGTGCCACCAGCAGGGGGGTGCTACCAGATACGCAGTATTTT.

The chain links TRBV3-1 to TRBJ2-2; D not resolved. Germline V gene data show CDR1 as LGHDT and CDR2 as YNNKEL (reference sequence). The CDR3 length is 12 residues. Trimming stripped 6 bases from V and 6 bases from J, with 8 bases between. The CDR3 DNA reads as TGTGCCAGCAGTTACTATCCCGGGGAGCTGTTTTTT. This encodes CASSYYPGELFF.

This clonotype was seen ten or more times. The chain carries TRBV3-1 and TRBJ2-3; TRBD2 agrees at 8 bases. Trimming took 4 bases from V and 5 from J; bases not matched to a gene: 5. Germline V gene lookup returns CDR1 LGHDT and CDR2 YNNKEL (reference sequence). This CDR3 comprises 14 residues. This CDR3 reads CASSPGTSGDTQYF. CDR3 DNA: TGTGCCAGCAGCCCCGGGACTAGTGGAGATACGCAGTATTTT.

This clonotype has a count of ten or more. The J gene is TRBJ1-1, the V gene TRBV12-3 or TRBV12-4; possible D gene TRBD1, 6 bases. Trimming left V 2 bases short and J 8 bases short, with 21 bases between. CDR3 length equals 16 residues. This CDR3 reads CASSLRGMGGSVEAFF. CDR3 in DNA: TGTGCCAGCAGTTTAAGGGGGATGGGCGGCAGCGTAGAAGCTTTCTTT.

This clonotype has a count of ten or more. V usage is TRBV28 and J usage is TRBJ2-3; D possibly matches TRBD1 or TRBD2 (6 bases each). This CDR3 is 15 amino acids long. The V end was cut by 4 bases, the J end by 2 bases, with 13 bases between. Germline values: CDR1 MDHEN, CDR2 SYDVKM. CDR3 region: CASSSGAVFTDTQYF. In DNA form, the CDR3 reads TGTGCCAGCAGTTCGGGGGCGGTTTTCACAGATACGCAGTATTTT.

This clonotype occurred many times. This rearrangement joins TRBV18 to TRBJ1-1; TRBD1 might be the D (5 bases). Germline assignment: CDR1 KGHSH and CDR2 LQKENI. V was cut by 2 bases and J by 1 base, with 8 bases left in between. This CDR3 has 14 residues. CDR3 amino acids: CASSPAQGNTEAFF. The CDR3 nucleotides are TGTGCCAGCTCACCAGCTCAGGGGAACACTGAAGCTTTCTTT.

The CDR3 DNA is TGTGCCAGCAGCCGGGAGCGGGGCCTCCAAGAGACCCAGTACTTC. Translated, it gives CASSRERGLQETQYF. The chain employs TRBV7-2 and TRBJ2-5, with 7 bases identical to TRBD2. The CDR3 loop spans 15 amino acids. Germline CDR1 SGHTA, CDR2 FQGNSA. With V trimmed by 5 bases and J by 1 base, 7 bases remained unmatched.

To note about this clonotype: This clone may be a read error of a much larger clone one base away. The DNA for the CDR3 is TGTGCCAGCAGCTTAAATAAGGGGTGGGAGACCCAGTTCTTC. As protein: CASSLNKGWETQFF. This chain uses TRBV11-1 with TRBJ2-5; D may correspond to TRBD1 or TRBD2 (5 bases each). The J call is in doubt because the DNA end fits TRBJ2-1 better. This CDR3 region has 14 residues. The germline V gene has CDR1 SGHAT and CDR2 FQDESV (reference sequence).

In its sample, this clonotype was seen many times. The gene calls are TRBV5-6 and TRBJ1-1, with TRBD1 as a possible D gene (5 bases). The V end lost 3 bases, the J end lost 0 bases, and 12 bases lay between the germline ends. CDR1 SGHDT and CDR2 YYEEEE come from the germline V gene. CDR3 length equals 15 residues. The CDR3 here is CASSSNRHMNTEAFF. The CDR3 DNA reads as TGTGCCAGCAGCTCGAACAGGCACATGAACACTGAAGCTTTCTTT.

This clonotype was observed a few times. The chain carries TRBV6-1 and TRBJ2-1; 9 bases agree with TRBD1. V gave up 8 bases and J gave up 6 bases; unmatched junction bases: 2. CDR3 size: 12 residues. Per germline, CDR1 MNHNS and CDR2 SASEGT. CDR3: CASGTGSNEQFF. CDR3 nucleotide sequence: TGTGCCAGCGGGACAGGGAGCAATGAGCAGTTCTTC.

This clonotype was observed a handful of times. A clone one base away is much larger, so this may be a read error. V is TRBV20-1 and J is TRBJ2-7, with TRBD2 matching 7 bases. CDR1 is DFQATT and CDR2 is SNEGSKA in the germline V gene (reference sequence). The CDR3 extends over 15 amino acids. The V gene end was trimmed by 1 base and the J gene end by 3 bases; junction bases not matched to a gene: 9. This CDR3 is CSARGTASGYYEQYF. CDR3 DNA sequence: TGCAGTGCTAGAGGAACGGCTAGCGGATACTACGAGCAGTACTTC.

This clonotype was detected ten times or more. CDR3 bases: TGCAGCGGGGGATCCACCGGGACAGCTGAAGCTTTCTTT. This encodes CSGGSTGTAEAFF. This chain connects TRBV29-1 to TRBJ1-1, with 7 bases matching TRBD1. The CDR3 consists of 13 residues. Losses at the gene ends were 7 bases for V and 6 bases for J; bases not matched to a gene: 11. Germline CDR1 and CDR2: SQVTM and ANQGSEA. The full variable domain, rest sourced from reference TRBV29-1 and TRBJ1-1, is SAVISQKPSRDICQRGTSLTIQCQVDSQVTMMFWYRQQPGQSLTLIATANQGSEATYESGFVIDKFPISRPNLTFSTLTVSNMSPEDSSIYLCSGGSTGTAEAFFGQGTRLTVV.

Ten or more counts support this clonotype. V and J are TRBV7-2 and TRBJ1-6, with 8 bases that match TRBD1. The CDR3 has 15 amino acids. Germline CDR1 reads SGHTA; CDR2 reads FQGNSA. With 1 base clipped from V and 5 bases from J, the junction kept 1 base outside the gene matches. The CDR3 nucleotides read TGTGCCAGCAGCTTAGGACAGGGGAATAATTCACCCCTCCACTTT. It encodes CASSLGQGNNSPLHF.

This clonotype was counted at least ten times. The chain is built from TRBV7-6 and TRBJ2-6; D unresolved. Trimming removed 3 bases at V and 0 bases at J, with 3 bases between. This CDR3 has 14 residues. Germline lookup yields CDR1 SGHVS and CDR2 FNYEAQ. In DNA, the CDR3 is TGTGCCAGCAGCTTGGTCTCTGGGGCCAACGTCCTGACTTTC. It yields the protein CASSLVSGANVLTF. The variable domain in full, with the rest retrieved from reference TRBV7-6 and TRBJ2-6, is GAGVSQSPRYKVTKRGQDVALRCDPISGHVSLYWYRQALGQGPEFLTYFNYEAQQDKSGLPNDRFSAERPEGSISTLTIQRTEQRDSAMYRCASSLVSGANVLTFGAGSRLTVL.

This clonotype was observed a handful of times. V and J are TRBV20-1 and TRBJ2-1, with 11 bases identical to TRBD2. This CDR3 is built from 14 residues. J gave up 9 bases and V 6 bases, and 10 bases lay outside the gene matches. Germline lookup yields CDR1 DFQATT and CDR2 SNEGSKA (reference sequence). The CDR3 nucleotides read TGCAGTGCGACGACTAGCGGGAAACGGGGTGAGCAGTTCTTC. Translation: CSATTSGKRGEQFF.

CDR3 DNA: TGTGCCAGCAGCCCAAGACAGGGGACCTATGGCTACACCTTC. Residues: CASSPRQGTYGYTF. The rearrangement uses TRBV7-4 and TRBJ1-2; 8 nucleotides match TRBD1. The germline gives CDR1 SGHVT, CDR2 SQSDAQ. V trimming: 5 bases; J trimming: 4 bases; junction bases outside the gene matches: 6. The length of the CDR3 is 14 residues.

This clonotype was seen repeatedly, ten times or more. The chain has TRBV7-2 and TRBJ1-6, with a tentative D call TRBD1 (5 bases). The CDR3 contains 15 residues. Looked up from germline, CDR1 is SGHTA and CDR2 is FQGNSA. V was clipped by 5 bases and J by 6 bases, with 14 bases between them. The CDR3 DNA is TGTGCCAGCAGCCCAAGCGACAGCCCTAATTCACCCCTCCACTTT. It yields the protein CASSPSDSPNSPLHF.

The chain is built from TRBV12-3 or TRBV12-4 and TRBJ2-7, with 8 bases lining up with TRBD1. This CDR3 is 13 amino acids long. Trimming at V came to 8 bases and at J to 4 bases, leaving 7 bases not matched to a gene. The CDR3 is CASLGQGSYEQYF. The CDR3 nucleotides are TGTGCCAGCCTCGGACAGGGATCGTACGAGCAGTACTTC.

The table lists this clonotype with many counts. The chain links TRBV18 to TRBJ1-1; D ambiguous. Trimming took 1 base from V and 3 from J, leaving 21 bases between them. There are 18 residues in the CDR3. Per germline, CDR1 KGHSH and CDR2 LQKENI. The CDR3 reads CASSPLVIAGGWDTEAFF. CDR3 coding DNA: TGTGCCAGCTCACCACTGGTTATAGCAGGAGGCTGGGACACTGAAGCTTTCTTT.